These 8 T cell receptor beta chains originate from one sample sequenced in a study of human T cells and chemical hapten exposure. Time point described: patch test 3, about 24 weeks after DPC sensitization. Treatment indicated: therapeutic diphenylcyclopropenone sensitization with weekly scalp DPC. TCRdb re-called the RACE reads with MiXCR, one entry per CDR3 protein. The sample holds 150,000 to 200,000 distinct CDR3 sequences; approximately 26% are singletons and the top ten take roughly 2.3%. Specimen: whole blood, collected in connection with sensitization to the hapten diphenylcyclopropenone (DPC). The receptors stem from a woman in her forties with alopecia areata. Some clones in this sample may be carry-over from other donors' samples.

This chain connects TRBV5-1 to TRBJ2-7; 14 positions match TRBD2. The CDR3 covers 16 residues. V lost 0 bases, J lost 11 bases, and 10 bases stayed unmatched. Germline values: CDR1 SGHRS, CDR2 YFSETQ. DNA of the CDR3: TGCGCCAGCAGCTTGGGCTTCGGACTAGCGGGAGGCGAAAAGTACTTC. It translates to CASSLGFGLAGGEKYF.

In its sample, this clonotype was seen a few times. The rearrangement joins TRBV20-1 to TRBJ1-1; 9 nucleotides agree with TRBD1. V was clipped by 0 bases and J by 10 bases; unmatched bases: 15. Germline assignment: CDR1 DFQATT and CDR2 SNEGSKA (reference sequence). CDR3 length equals 16 residues. The CDR3: CSARDLSGTGIPGAFF. The CDR3 DNA reads as TGCAGTGCTAGAGATCTCTCTGGGACAGGGATTCCAGGAGCTTTCTTT.

The chain couples TRBV5-1 to TRBJ2-6; TRBD1 might be the D (5 bases). V was cut by 4 bases and J by 0 bases, with 8 bases left in between. CDR1 is SGHRS, CDR2 YFSETQ, per germline. This CDR3 spans 15 amino acids. The CDR3 sequence is CASSPTASGANVLTF. The DNA of the CDR3 is TGCGCCAGCAGCCCGACAGCCTCTGGGGCCAACGTCCTGACTTTC.

The gene calls are TRBV24-1 and TRBJ2-7; 10 positions match TRBD2. The CDR3 runs 16 residues. Looked up from germline, CDR1 is KGHDR and CDR2 is SFDVKD. Trimming took 5 bases from V and 2 from J; bases not matched to a gene: 8. This CDR3 is CATSGPGTSAAYEQYF. The CDR3 DNA is TGTGCCACCAGTGGGCCCGGGACTAGCGCCGCCTACGAGCAGTACTTC.

A few counts support this clonotype. The rearrangement joins TRBV6-2 or TRBV6-3 to TRBJ1-2; no definite D call. Trimming stripped 0 bases from V and 8 bases from J, with 13 bases between. The CDR3 has 14 amino acids. Germline loops: CDR1 MNHEY, CDR2 SVGEGT. The CDR3 DNA reads TGTGCCAGCAGTTACTCGATACCGACATCCGGCTACACCTTC. Translating gives CASSYSIPTSGYTF.

This clonotype was recorded a few times. The chain couples TRBV5-5 to TRBJ2-5; D unresolved. Germline V gene lookup returns CDR1 SGHKS and CDR2 YYEKEE (reference sequence). The CDR3 totals 13 residues. The V end was cut by 4 bases, the J end by 4 bases, with 11 bases between. CDR3 bases: TGTGCCAGCAGCAGAGACCCCACAGAGACCCAGTACTTC. Encoded protein: CASSRDPTETQYF.

The chain has TRBV10-3 and TRBJ2-5; D might be TRBD1 (6 bases). Between the trimmed V and J ends, which lost 8 bases and 1 base, there was a span of 11 bases. Germline CDR1 ENHRY, CDR2 SYGVKD. This CDR3 has 13 amino acids. The CDR3 DNA reads TGTGCCATCGGAGGACAGCCCCAAGAGACCCAGTACTTC. Residues: CAIGGQPQETQYF.

The chain joins TRBV30 to TRBJ2-6, with D tentatively TRBD1 (5 bases). This CDR3 comprises 15 residues. Germline V lookup: CDR1 GTSNPN, CDR2 SVGIG (reference sequence). Trimming removed 5 bases at V and 0 bases at J, with 11 bases between. The DNA for the CDR3 is TGTGCCTGGGAATCAGGGATCTCTGGGGCCAACGTCCTGACTTTC. Translation: CAWESGISGANVLTF.